One and the same sample provided the 25 T cell receptor beta chains below, sequenced in a study of cytomegalovirus exposure and HLA in healthy donors (dated by TCRdb to 2016 to 2017). The library relied on the immunoSEQ multiplex PCR assay. A mixture of 60 forward primers for TCR Vbeta segments and 13 reverse primers for TCR Jbeta segments was used in the multiplex PCR. TCRdb obtained this table from immuneACCESS and retained in-frame rearrangements with V and J assigned. These tables miss some clones; where compared with another copy, unresolved V genes account for less than half of the shortfall, and the remainder is unexplained. Present in this sample are about 120,000 clones, about four fifths of which were seen just once. Roughly 3.7% of the sample is held by the ten biggest clonotypes. The sample consisted of PBMCs. These receptors were taken from a woman aged 40 to 50 in good health and CMV-seropositive.

The rearrangement links TRBV4-1 to TRBJ1-3; D not resolved. The V end lost 5 bases, the J end lost 0 bases, and 20 bases lay between the germline ends. This CDR3 is built from 18 residues. From germline, CDR1 is MGHRA and CDR2 YSYEKL. CDR3 residues: CASSEKGGPGFSGNTIYF. The CDR3, as DNA: TGCGCCAGCAGCGAGAAAGGAGGACCAGGCTTCTCTGGAAACACCATATATTTT.

The chain carries TRBV13 and TRBJ2-7, with TRBD2 matching 7 bases. Germline CDR1 is PRHDT and CDR2 is FYEKMQ (reference sequence). There are 14 residues in the CDR3. V was clipped by 7 bases and J by 2 bases; unmatched bases: 8. The CDR3 DNA reads TGTGCCAGCACCTCGGGTAGCGGGCCCTACGAGCAGTACTTC. As protein: CASTSGSGPYEQYF.

The CDR3 region has the DNA TGTGCCAGCAGTTACCAAGGGGGCGGTCGGCAATCACCCCTCCACTTT. Its translation is CASSYQGGGRQSPLHF. V is TRBV6-5 and J is TRBJ1-6, with TRBD1 identical over 7 bases. The V segment lost 2 bases and the J segment 10 bases; nucleotides outside the gene matches: 11. CDR3 length: 16 amino acids. Germline CDR1 is MNHEY and CDR2 is SVGAGI.

This chain uses TRBV6-1 with TRBJ2-2; 10 bases map to TRBD1. The V and J ends lost 8 bases and 6 bases, in that order; junction bases with no gene match: 9. The CDR3 length is 15 residues. Per germline, CDR1 MNHNS and CDR2 SASEGT. The chain's CDR3 is CASLPGQGFPGELFF. CDR3 nucleotide sequence: TGTGCCAGCTTACCGGGACAGGGGTTTCCCGGGGAGCTGTTTTTT.

The J gene is TRBJ1-5, the V gene TRBV5-6; TRBD1 is a possible D gene (6 bases). Germline V lookup: CDR1 SGHDT, CDR2 YYEEEE. This CDR3 is 14 amino acids long. V dropped 3 bases and J dropped 4 bases, with 11 bases sitting between them. In nucleotides, the CDR3 is TGTGCCAGCAGCTCGGGACAATTAAATCAGCCCCAGCATTTT. It encodes CASSSGQLNQPQHF.

V usage is TRBV5-8 and J usage is TRBJ2-7; TRBD2 might be the D (5 bases). V lost 1 base to trimming and J lost 1 base, with 18 bases between them. CDR1 and CDR2 (germline): SGHTS, YDEGEE. CDR3 length equals 17 residues. The CDR3 loop is CASSLSEGSALSYEQYF. CDR3 in DNA: TGTGCCAGCAGCTTGAGTGAGGGTTCGGCCCTATCCTACGAGCAGTACTTC. Using reference TRBV5-8 and TRBJ2-7 for the parts outside the CDR3, the full variable domain is EAGVTQSPTHLIKTRGQQATLRCSPISGHTSVYWYQQALGLGLQFLLWYDEGEERNRGNFPPRFSGRQFPNYSSELNVNALELEDSALYLCASSLSEGSALSYEQYFGPGTRLTVT.

This clone has only one observation. This chain uses TRBV6-5 with TRBJ2-7; possibly TRBD1 for D (5 bases). This CDR3 contains 13 residues. The V end lost 6 bases, the J end lost 7 bases, and 16 bases lay between the germline ends. Germline V lookup: CDR1 MNHEY, CDR2 SVGAGI. CDR3 nucleotides: TGTGCCAGCAGCCAGACCCGGAGACAGGAGCAGTACTTC. It encodes CASSQTRRQEQYF.

This chain joins TRBV30 and TRBJ1-6, with D maybe TRBD1 (5 bases). CDR1 and CDR2 (germline): GTSNPN, SVGIG (reference sequence). The CDR3 extends over 13 amino acids. V was clipped by 5 bases and J by 3 bases, with 8 bases between them. For the CDR3, the DNA is TGTGCCTGGGACAGCTTCTATAATTCACCCCTCCACTTT. Amino acid sequence: CAWDSFYNSPLHF.

This clone has a handful of counts. The rearrangement joins TRBV27 to TRBJ1-2; 7 nucleotides match TRBD1. In germline, CDR1 is MNHEY, CDR2 SMNVEV (reference sequence). V lost 5 bases, J lost 3 bases, and 6 bases stayed unmatched. The CDR3 loop spans 14 amino acids. The CDR3 DNA reads as TGTGCCAGCAGTCCCCACAGGGGTGACTATGGCTACACCTTC. Translation: CASSPHRGDYGYTF.

V gene TRBV19 combines with J gene TRBJ2-5; maybe TRBD2 (7 bases). The CDR3 has 14 amino acids. Looked up from germline, CDR1 is LNHDA and CDR2 is SQIVND (reference sequence). Trimming removed 5 bases at V and 1 base at J, with 11 bases between. CDR3 amino acids: CASSWGGGQETQYF. CDR3 nucleotides: TGTGCCAGTAGTTGGGGAGGGGGCCAAGAGACCCAGTACTTC.

This chain joins TRBV18 and TRBJ2-3; 9 bases map to TRBD2. Trimming removed 2 bases from V and 2 bases from J; junction bases left unmatched: 5. In germline, CDR1 is KGHSH, CDR2 LQKENI. CDR3 length: 16 amino acids. CDR3 nucleotides: TGTGCCAGCTCACCAGTAGCTAGCGGGGTCACAGATACGCAGTATTTT. Encoded protein: CASSPVASGVTDTQYF.

This clone came up a few times. The chain carries TRBV7-9 and TRBJ2-7; TRBD2 agrees at 7 bases. The CDR3 totals 15 residues. V was clipped by 1 base and J by 1 base; unmatched bases: 4. Germline V gene sequence: CDR1 SEHNR, CDR2 FQNEAQ (reference sequence). As DNA, the CDR3 is TGTGCCAGCAGCTTAGTCCGGGGACTATCCTACGAGCAGTACTTC. It specifies CASSLVRGLSYEQYF. Based on the CDR3 plus reference TRBV7-9 and TRBJ2-7, the full variable domain is DTGVSQNPRHKITKRGQNVTFRCDPISEHNRLYWYRQTLGQGPEFLTYFQNEAQLEKSRLLSDRFSAERPKGSFSTLEIQRTEQGDSAMYLCASSLVRGLSYEQYFGPGTRLTVT.

The chain recombines TRBV28 with TRBJ1-2; no reliable D call. Trimming left V 5 bases short and J 4 bases short, with 11 bases between. Germline CDR1 MDHEN, CDR2 SYDVKM. This CDR3 has 13 residues. CDR3 bases: TGTGCCAGCAGTCGACCCGGGATCTATGGCTACACCTTC. This encodes CASSRPGIYGYTF.

CDR3 in amino acids: CASSLATGGGEQFF. CDR3 sequence (DNA): TGTGCCAGCAGTTTAGCGACAGGGGGCGGCGAGCAGTTCTTC. V gene TRBV27 combines with J gene TRBJ2-1, with 10 positions matching TRBD1. The CDR3 spans 14 residues. Germline CDR1 MNHEY, CDR2 SMNVEV (reference sequence). J lost 10 bases, V lost 2 bases, and 5 bases had no gene match.

This chain joins TRBV9 and TRBJ2-2, with TRBD2 identical over 14 bases. With 2 bases clipped from V and 5 bases from J, the junction kept 2 bases outside the gene matches. CDR1 and CDR2 from the germline V gene are SGDLS and YYNGEE. This CDR3 has 16 residues. CDR3 sequence reads: CASSVGTSGRTGELFF. Here the CDR3 DNA reads TGTGCCAGCAGCGTCGGGACTAGCGGGAGAACCGGGGAGCTGTTTTTT.

The chain employs TRBV5-1 and TRBJ2-2, with D tentatively TRBD1 (6 bases). The CDR3 runs to 15 residues. V was cut by 4 bases and J by 0 bases, with 10 bases left in between. CDR1 SGHRS and CDR2 YFSETQ come from the germline V gene. The chain's CDR3 is CASSRDKTNTGELFF. The CDR3 bases are TGCGCCAGCAGCAGGGACAAGACGAACACCGGGGAGCTGTTTTTT.

The genes are TRBV28 and TRBJ1-2; no clear D. In germline, CDR1 is MDHEN, CDR2 SYDVKM. This CDR3 has 12 amino acids. V lost 4 bases and J lost 5, with 8 bases in between. The CDR3 protein is CASSWRVYGYTF. The CDR3 DNA reads TGTGCCAGCAGTTGGAGGGTTTATGGCTACACCTTC.

The sample holds a few counts of this clone. This chain joins TRBV7-8 and TRBJ1-1; 8 bases fit TRBD1. The CDR3 loop spans 14 amino acids. V dropped 3 bases and J dropped 1; count of bases not matched to a gene: 1. Germline CDR1 reads SGHVS; CDR2 reads FQNEAQ. The CDR3 region is CASSFRGRNTEAFF. The CDR3 nucleotides read TGTGCCAGCAGCTTCAGGGGGCGGAACACTGAAGCTTTCTTT.

This chain joins TRBV14 and TRBJ1-1; no clear D. Trimming shortened V by 2 bases and J by 5 bases, and 12 bases separated the two germline ends. The germline gives CDR1 SGHDN, CDR2 FVKESK. This CDR3 region has 14 residues. The CDR3, as DNA: TGTGCCAGCAGCCAATCGGCCATCGGGACTGAAGCTTTCTTT. Translating it yields CASSQSAIGTEAFF.

The rearrangement joins TRBV2 to TRBJ2-2; TRBD2 agrees at 14 bases. Germline-derived CDR1 and CDR2 are SNHLY and FYNNEI. V trimming: 3 bases; J trimming: 1 base; junction bases outside the gene matches: 7. The CDR3 is 19 residues long. The CDR3 loop reads CASSDPHGTSGRNTGELFF. Here the CDR3 DNA reads TGTGCCAGCAGTGATCCCCACGGGACTAGCGGGAGGAACACCGGGGAGCTGTTTTTT.

The chain employs TRBV25-1 and TRBJ2-1, with TRBD1 matching over 11 bases. The CDR3 length is 18 residues. Trimming took 1 base from V and 4 from J; bases not matched to a gene: 9. CDR1 is MGHDK, CDR2 SYGVNS, per germline. The CDR3 region has the DNA TGTGCCAGCAGTGAATTGGGAGGACAGGGGGCCAAATACAATGAGCAGTTCTTC. This translates into CASSELGGQGAKYNEQFF. Full variable domain (missing parts from reference TRBV25-1 and TRBJ2-1): EADIYQTPRYLVIGTGKKITLECSQTMGHDKMYWYQQDPGMELHLIHYSYGVNSTEKGDLSSESTVSRIRTEHFPLTLESARPSHTSQYLCASSELGGQGAKYNEQFFGPGTRLTVL.

The DNA of the CDR3 is TGCGCCAGCAGCTTGGAGGCTAGCCGACAAGAGACCCAGTACTTC. It translates to CASSLEASRQETQYF. The chain uses TRBV5-1 and TRBJ2-5; D possibly corresponds to TRBD2 (5 bases). Trimming cost V 0 bases and J 2 bases, with 11 bases left between them. CDR3 size: 15 residues. Germline V lookup: CDR1 SGHRS, CDR2 YFSETQ.

The chain has TRBV27 and TRBJ1-1; 7 nucleotides line up with TRBD1. Germline CDR1 is MNHEY and CDR2 is SMNVEV (reference sequence). This CDR3 is 14 amino acids long. V dropped 5 bases and J dropped 6; count of bases not matched to a gene: 9. As DNA, the CDR3 is TGTGCCAGCAGTGTCAACAGGGGCCGGGCTGAAGCTTTCTTT. Translation gives CASSVNRGRAEAFF.

The chain is built from TRBV6-6 and TRBJ2-1, with 9 bases aligning to TRBD1. CDR1 is MNHNY and CDR2 is SVGAGI in the germline V gene (reference sequence). The CDR3 spans 16 residues. V shed 4 bases and J 2 bases; nucleotides not matched to a gene: 6. Written as DNA, the CDR3 is TGTGCCAGCAGTTCCCAGGACAGGGGAACCTACAATGAGCAGTTCTTC. As protein: CASSSQDRGTYNEQFF.

The chain is built from TRBV19 and TRBJ2-7, with a possible D match to TRBD1 (5 bases). V gave up 1 base and J gave up 3 bases, with 7 bases separating them. The CDR3 length is 13 residues. Germline-derived CDR1 and CDR2 are LNHDA and SQIVND (reference sequence). The DNA of the CDR3 is TGTGCCAGTAGTATAGGGCAGGGCTACGAGCAGTACTTC. Translating it yields CASSIGQGYEQYF.